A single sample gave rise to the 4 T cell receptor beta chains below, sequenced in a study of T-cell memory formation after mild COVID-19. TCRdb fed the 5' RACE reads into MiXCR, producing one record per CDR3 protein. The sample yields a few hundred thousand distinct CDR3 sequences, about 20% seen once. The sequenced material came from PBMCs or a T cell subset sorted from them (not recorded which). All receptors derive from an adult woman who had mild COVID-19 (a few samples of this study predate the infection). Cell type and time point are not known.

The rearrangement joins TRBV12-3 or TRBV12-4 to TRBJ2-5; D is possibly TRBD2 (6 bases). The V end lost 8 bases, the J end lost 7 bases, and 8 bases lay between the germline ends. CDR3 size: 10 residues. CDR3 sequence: CASGGATQYF. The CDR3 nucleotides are TGTGCCAGCGGAGGGGCGACCCAGTACTTC.

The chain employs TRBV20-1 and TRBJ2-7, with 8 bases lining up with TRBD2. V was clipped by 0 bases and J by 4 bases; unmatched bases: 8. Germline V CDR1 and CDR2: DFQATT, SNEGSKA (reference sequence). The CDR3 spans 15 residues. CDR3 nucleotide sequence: TGCAGTGCTAGAGATCGGAGCGGGAGTTGGTACGAGCAGTACTTC. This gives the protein CSARDRSGSWYEQYF.

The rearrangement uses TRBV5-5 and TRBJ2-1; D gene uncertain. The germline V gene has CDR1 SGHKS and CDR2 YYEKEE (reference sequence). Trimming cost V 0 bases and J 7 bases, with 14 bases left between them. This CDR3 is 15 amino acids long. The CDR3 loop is CASSLGPWGGNEQFF. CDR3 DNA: TGTGCCAGCAGCTTGGGGCCATGGGGTGGGAATGAGCAGTTCTTC.

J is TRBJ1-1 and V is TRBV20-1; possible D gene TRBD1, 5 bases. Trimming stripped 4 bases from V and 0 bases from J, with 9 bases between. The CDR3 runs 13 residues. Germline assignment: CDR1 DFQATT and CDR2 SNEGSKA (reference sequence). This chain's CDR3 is CSAKQGLNTEAFF. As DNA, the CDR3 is TGCAGTGCTAAGCAGGGCCTGAACACTGAAGCTTTCTTT.